Listed below are T cell receptor beta chains from one sample, sequenced in a study of blood T cell repertoires in COVID-19. Sequencing was performed with immunoSEQ multiplex PCR; in TCRdb, only in-frame clones are kept and a portion is missing. The data show 150,000 to 200,000 clones, with 70% to 90% seen just once and 11% held by the top ten. The sample comprised peripheral blood. The source is a human donor in a cohort sampled during active COVID-19. Each CDR3 is given with its conserved first and last residue. Fields, in order: V gene, J gene, D gene, clone size, CDR3 DNA, CDR3 protein. D genes are given only for firm matches. Only some rows state a clone size, as once, few, many or a class for expanded clones.

V gene: TRBV20-1; J gene: TRBJ1-2; D gene: NA; clone size: few; CDR3 DNA: TGCAGTGCTAGTACCAGGCTTTATGGCTACACCTTC; CDR3 protein: CSASTRLYGYTF
V gene: TRBV24-1; J gene: TRBJ1-2; D gene: TRBD1; clone size: NA; CDR3 DNA: TGTGCCACCAGTACAGGGGGAATGGATGGCTACACCTTC; CDR3 protein: CATSTGGMDGYTF
V gene: TRBV3-1/TRBV3-2; J gene: TRBJ2-7; D gene: TRBD1; clone size: NA; CDR3 DNA: TGTGCCAGCAGCCAACCTAAACGACAGGGGAGCTCCTACGAGCAGTACTTC; CDR3 protein: CASSQPKRQGSSYEQYF
V gene: TRBV6-4; J gene: TRBJ1-6; D gene: TRBD1; clone size: once; CDR3 DNA: TGTGCCAGCAGGGGGACAGGGGTAAATTCACCCCTCCACTTT; CDR3 protein: CASRGTGVNSPLHF
V gene: TRBV6-5; J gene: TRBJ1-3; D gene: TRBD1; clone size: once; CDR3 DNA: TGTGCCAGCAGTTACTCACGGACAGGGGGTGGAAACACCATATATTTT; CDR3 protein: CASSYSRTGGGNTIYF
V gene: TRBV10-3; J gene: TRBJ1-2; D gene: NA; clone size: NA; CDR3 DNA: TGTGCCATCAGTGGGGGGCAGGGTTCCGACTATGGCTACACCTTC; CDR3 protein: CAISGGQGSDYGYTF
V gene: TRBV29-1; J gene: TRBJ1-2; D gene: NA; clone size: NA; CDR3 DNA: TGCAGCGTTGAATTGGCAGGTGGGGGCTACACCTTC; CDR3 protein: CSVELAGGGYTF
V gene: TRBV3-1/TRBV3-2; J gene: TRBJ2-7; D gene: TRBD2; clone size: NA; CDR3 DNA: TGTGCCAGCAGCCAGGGTAGATTGTGGCGGGAGAACGAGCAGTACTTC; CDR3 protein: CASSQGRLWRENEQYF
V gene: TRBV7-2; J gene: TRBJ2-2; D gene: NA; clone size: NA; CDR3 DNA: TGTGCCAGCATTAACGGATACTCCCGGGGCGGGGAGCTGTTTTTT; CDR3 protein: CASINGYSRGGELFF
V gene: TRBV18; J gene: TRBJ2-3; D gene: TRBD2; clone size: NA; CDR3 DNA: TGTGCCAGCTCACCAGTGGTCACTAGCGGGGGGGCAGATACGCAGTATTTT; CDR3 protein: CASSPVVTSGGADTQYF
V gene: TRBV7-8; J gene: TRBJ2-7; D gene: NA; clone size: NA; CDR3 DNA: TGTGCCAGCAGATCAGCAGGGCCCAAACACGAGCAGTACTTC; CDR3 protein: CASRSAGPKHEQYF
V gene: TRBV6-5; J gene: TRBJ1-6; D gene: TRBD1; clone size: few; CDR3 DNA: TGTGCCAGCCGTTCTGGGACAGGGGGCAATTCACCCCTCCACTTT; CDR3 protein: CASRSGTGGNSPLHF
V gene: TRBV10-3; J gene: TRBJ2-7; D gene: TRBD1; clone size: NA; CDR3 DNA: TGTGCCGCCTCCGGACAGGTTGATGTCGACGAGCAGTACTTC; CDR3 protein: CAASGQVDVDEQYF
V gene: TRBV11-3; J gene: TRBJ2-7; D gene: NA; clone size: NA; CDR3 DNA: TGTGCCAGCAGCTTAGAGGGCTGGGACGAGCAGTACTTC; CDR3 protein: CASSLEGWDEQYF
V gene: TRBV7-2; J gene: TRBJ1-5; D gene: NA; clone size: NA; CDR3 DNA: TGTGCCAGCAGCTTAGTTGGGGGGGATCAGCCCCAGCATTTT; CDR3 protein: CASSLVGGDQPQHF
V gene: TRBV11-3; J gene: TRBJ2-2; D gene: NA; clone size: many; CDR3 DNA: TGTGCCAGCAGCTCGCCCCGGACCGGGGAGCTGTTTTTT; CDR3 protein: CASSSPRTGELFF
V gene: TRBV15; J gene: TRBJ1-5; D gene: TRBD1; clone size: NA; CDR3 DNA: TGTGCCACCAGCGGACAGGGTGATCAGCCCCAGCATTTT; CDR3 protein: CATSGQGDQPQHF
V gene: TRBV6-5; J gene: TRBJ1-6; D gene: NA; clone size: NA; CDR3 DNA: TGTGCCAGCAGACAGGGTTCACCCCTCCACTTT; CDR3 protein: CASRQGSPLHF
V gene: TRBV19; J gene: TRBJ2-2; D gene: TRBD2; clone size: NA; CDR3 DNA: TGTGCCAGTAGTATAGATCGGAGAGCGGGAGTATTGGGGGAGCTGTTTTTT; CDR3 protein: CASSIDRRAGVLGELFF
V gene: TRBV7-9; J gene: TRBJ1-1; D gene: TRBD1; clone size: NA; CDR3 DNA: TGTGCCAGCAGATATACAGGGGAGAGGGAAGCTTTCTTT; CDR3 protein: CASRYTGEREAFF
V gene: TRBV15; J gene: TRBJ2-1; D gene: NA; clone size: NA; CDR3 DNA: TGTGCCACCAGCACGCAGGGCAATGAGCAGTTCTTC; CDR3 protein: CATSTQGNEQFF
V gene: TRBV27; J gene: TRBJ2-1; D gene: TRBD2; clone size: NA; CDR3 DNA: TGTGCCAGCAGGCCCCAGTTTCGACTAGCGGGAGGGTATGAGCAGTTCTTC; CDR3 protein: CASRPQFRLAGGYEQFF
V gene: TRBV19; J gene: TRBJ2-2; D gene: TRBD2; clone size: NA; CDR3 DNA: TGTGCCAGTAAAGTCGGGCTAGCGGGGGTTTACGGGGAGCTGTTTTTT; CDR3 protein: CASKVGLAGVYGELFF
V gene: TRBV16; J gene: TRBJ1-2; D gene: TRBD1; clone size: NA; CDR3 DNA: TGTGCCAGCAGCCAAGGACAGGTTTTGGACTATGGCTACACCTTC; CDR3 protein: CASSQGQVLDYGYTF
V gene: TRBV7-7; J gene: TRBJ2-3; D gene: TRBD2; clone size: NA; CDR3 DNA: TGTGCTAGCAGCCAAAGCGGGGGCTGGGATACGCAGTATTTT; CDR3 protein: CASSQSGGWDTQYF
V gene: TRBV6-6; J gene: TRBJ2-3; D gene: TRBD2; clone size: NA; CDR3 DNA: TGTGCCAGCAGTTACGGGACTAGGGGAACAGATACGCAGTATTTT; CDR3 protein: CASSYGTRGTDTQYF
V gene: TRBV4-3; J gene: TRBJ2-7; D gene: TRBD1; clone size: few; CDR3 DNA: TGCGCCAGCAGCCACGGGACAGGGGGTTCCTACGAGCAGTACTTC; CDR3 protein: CASSHGTGGSYEQYF
V gene: TRBV7-2; J gene: TRBJ2-7; D gene: TRBD2; clone size: NA; CDR3 DNA: TGTGCCAGCAGCTTAGATACTAGCGGGAGGGGAGAGCAGTACTTC; CDR3 protein: CASSLDTSGRGEQYF
V gene: TRBV10-3; J gene: TRBJ1-1; D gene: TRBD1; clone size: NA; CDR3 DNA: TGTGCCATCAGTGAGACAGGGGGTCTTGGAGCTTTCTTT; CDR3 protein: CAISETGGLGAFF
V gene: TRBV19; J gene: TRBJ1-2; D gene: NA; clone size: NA; CDR3 DNA: TGTGCCAGTAGTCCTGTGCAGGGAAATGATGGCTACACCTTC; CDR3 protein: CASSPVQGNDGYTF
V gene: TRBV7-3; J gene: TRBJ2-2; D gene: TRBD2; clone size: NA; CDR3 DNA: TGTGCCAGCAGCTTAACGGCGTCTAGCGGGAACACCGGGGAGCTGTTTTTT; CDR3 protein: CASSLTASSGNTGELFF
V gene: TRBV6-2/TRBV6-3; J gene: TRBJ1-5; D gene: TRBD1; clone size: NA; CDR3 DNA: TGTGCCAGCAGCACCGGGACAGGGGGACCCAGCAATCAGCCCCAGCATTTT; CDR3 protein: CASSTGTGGPSNQPQHF
V gene: TRBV9; J gene: TRBJ2-1; D gene: NA; clone size: NA; CDR3 DNA: TGTGCCAGCAGCGGACCGCCGGGGGACTCCTACAATGAGCAGTTCTTC; CDR3 protein: CASSGPPGDSYNEQFF
V gene: TRBV6-2/TRBV6-3; J gene: TRBJ1-5; D gene: NA; clone size: NA; CDR3 DNA: TGTGCCAGCAGTACCTCCTTTGGAGGGGTCTTAAATCAGCCCCAGCATTTT; CDR3 protein: CASSTSFGGVLNQPQHF
V gene: TRBV5-1; J gene: TRBJ2-1; D gene: NA; clone size: NA; CDR3 DNA: TGCGCCAGCAGCTTGATACAGGGTACTTACAATGAGCAGTTCTTC; CDR3 protein: CASSLIQGTYNEQFF
V gene: TRBV19; J gene: TRBJ1-5; D gene: NA; clone size: NA; CDR3 DNA: TGTGCCAGTAGTCCAGGAGGAAGGGTGGGGCCCCAGCATTTT; CDR3 protein: CASSPGGRVGPQHF
V gene: TRBV30; J gene: TRBJ2-7; D gene: TRBD2; clone size: NA; CDR3 DNA: TGTGCCTGGAGTGTTCGGAGACTAGCGGTGATTCCTTCCAACGAGCAGTACTTC; CDR3 protein: CAWSVRRLAVIPSNEQYF
V gene: TRBV5-4; J gene: TRBJ2-7; D gene: NA; clone size: NA; CDR3 DNA: TGTGCCAGCACCCCCACACCGAATACCTACGAGCAGTACTTC; CDR3 protein: CASTPTPNTYEQYF
V gene: TRBV14; J gene: TRBJ2-7; D gene: TRBD2; clone size: NA; CDR3 DNA: TGTGCCAGCAGCCAAGATCTGCTAGCGGGACCCGAGCAGTACTTC; CDR3 protein: CASSQDLLAGPEQYF
V gene: TRBV19; J gene: TRBJ2-3; D gene: NA; clone size: few; CDR3 DNA: TGTGCCAGTAGCGACATTTTAAGCACAGATACGCAGTATTTT; CDR3 protein: CASSDILSTDTQYF
V gene: TRBV5-6; J gene: TRBJ1-1; D gene: NA; clone size: NA; CDR3 DNA: TGTGCCAGCAGCTCCCAGCGGACGGTGAACACTGAAGCTTTCTTT; CDR3 protein: CASSSQRTVNTEAFF
V gene: TRBV5-8; J gene: TRBJ2-1; D gene: TRBD2; clone size: NA; CDR3 DNA: TGTGCCAGCAGCTCTAGCGGGAGTTCCTACAATGAGCAGTTCTTC; CDR3 protein: CASSSSGSSYNEQFF
V gene: TRBV19; J gene: TRBJ1-3; D gene: TRBD1; clone size: few; CDR3 DNA: TGTGCCAGCAGGGACAGGGGGCAGTCTGGAAACACCATATATTTT; CDR3 protein: CASRDRGQSGNTIYF
V gene: TRBV30; J gene: TRBJ2-5; D gene: TRBD2; clone size: NA; CDR3 DNA: TGTGCCTGTAGCGGGGCCATCCAAGAGACCCAGTACTTC; CDR3 protein: CACSGAIQETQYF
V gene: TRBV27; J gene: TRBJ2-1; D gene: TRBD2; clone size: NA; CDR3 DNA: TGTGCCAAGGCTAGCGGGGGGGCTCGTAATGAGCAGTTCTTC; CDR3 protein: CAKASGGARNEQFF